The next 25 T cell receptor beta chains were all read from a single sample in a study of blood T cells in healthy people across ages. The authors ran a second PCR of about 6 to 11 cycles using a sample-barcoded 5' primer and a J-beta primer mix. TCRdb analysed the 5' RACE reads with MiXCR anew, one entry per CDR3 protein. The repertoire holds 850,000 to 1,000,000 distinct CDR3 sequences, with roughly 50% as singletons. The specimen was blood. The origin of the receptors is a man aged 25-45 years in good health.

This clonotype was detected ten times or more. As DNA, the CDR3 is TGTGCCAGCACCCTCGGCAGAACTAGCGGGAGTAATGAGCAGTTCTTC. Translation: CASTLGRTSGSNEQFF. The chain combines TRBV5-5 with TRBJ2-1; 11 bases are a match to TRBD2. This CDR3 is built from 16 residues. V gave up 6 bases and J gave up 7 bases; unmatched junction bases: 12. CDR1 is SGHKS and CDR2 is YYEKEE in the germline V gene (reference sequence).

This clonotype has only a few counts. The gene calls are TRBV5-1 and TRBJ2-1; D is ambiguous. Germline CDR1 SGHRS, CDR2 YFSETQ. The CDR3 is made up of 13 amino acids. V was pared by 0 bases and J by 12 bases, with 13 bases between. Written as DNA, the CDR3 is TGCGCCAGCAGCTTGGACCTCCGGAGATTGCAGTTCTTC. Translation: CASSLDLRRLQFF.

This clonotype was counted between two and nine times. V gene TRBV6-5 combines with J gene TRBJ2-1; D ambiguous. CDR1 and CDR2 (germline): MNHEY, SVGAGI. The CDR3 is made up of 13 amino acids. V lost 5 bases and J 5 bases, leaving 10 bases between the germline ends. CDR3 DNA sequence: TGTGCCAGCAGTGACAAGCCGGACAATGAGCAGTTCTTC. It translates to CASSDKPDNEQFF.

The chain has TRBV12-3 or TRBV12-4 and TRBJ1-2; D ambiguous. Trimming removed 4 bases from V and 5 bases from J, with 14 bases in between. The CDR3 has 14 amino acids. The CDR3 bases are TGTGCCAGCAGTTCCGGATGGTCTCGATATGGCTACACCTTC. Translated: CASSSGWSRYGYTF.

This clonotype was observed a few times. J is TRBJ2-5 and V is TRBV20-1; no firm D call. V lost 1 base and J 1 base, leaving 7 bases between the germline ends. This CDR3 comprises 13 residues. Germline V gene lookup returns CDR1 DFQATT and CDR2 SNEGSKA (reference sequence). For the CDR3, the DNA is TGCAGTGCTAGAGCTTGGACCCAAGAGACCCAGTACTTC. It specifies CSARAWTQETQYF.

The chain is built from TRBV7-9 and TRBJ2-4; D not certain. The DNA end is a closer match to TRBJ2-7, so the J assignment may be wrong. Germline V lookup: CDR1 SEHNR, CDR2 FQNEAQ (reference sequence). CDR3 length equals 13 residues. CDR3 bases: TGTGCCAGCAGCTTCCCTGAGACCTACGAGCAGTACTTC. It specifies CASSFPETYEQYF.

The V call is TRBV6-5, the J call TRBJ2-7; 10 bases are a match to TRBD2. Trimming at V came to 7 bases and at J to 6 bases, leaving 9 bases not matched to a gene. Germline CDR1 reads MNHEY; CDR2 reads SVGAGI. This CDR3 is 14 amino acids long. The CDR3: CASNSGGTPREQYF. CDR3 nucleotide sequence: TGTGCCAGCAATAGCGGGGGGACCCCCCGCGAGCAGTACTTC.

At least ten counts were recorded for this clonotype. The V and J genes are TRBV7-6 and TRBJ1-1; TRBD1 might be the D (6 bases). CDR1 is SGHVS, CDR2 FNYEAQ, per germline. There are 13 residues in the CDR3. V was shortened by 5 bases and J by 4 bases, with 11 bases between the two germline ends. The CDR3 coding sequence is TGTGCCAGCAGCAAACAGGGATTCACTGAAGCTTTCTTT. Its protein is CASSKQGFTEAFF.

V usage is TRBV12-3 or TRBV12-4 and J usage is TRBJ1-1; the D is unclear. Trimming took off 5 bases at V and 1 base at J, with 11 bases between the two ends. The CDR3 has 14 amino acids. For the CDR3, the DNA is TGTGCCAGCAGTCCCAACCTCTGGAACACTGAAGCTTTCTTT. It encodes CASSPNLWNTEAFF.

The chain uses TRBV12-3 or TRBV12-4 and TRBJ2-4, with 8 bases identical to TRBD1. CDR3 size: 14 residues. Trimming at V came to 1 base and at J to 8 bases, leaving 4 bases not matched to a gene. The CDR3 DNA is TGTGCCAGCAGTTTAGAGGACAGGGTTTACATTCAGTACTTC. It codes for CASSLEDRVYIQYF.

At least ten counts were recorded for this clonotype. The chain employs TRBV7-2 and TRBJ2-1; the D gene is possibly TRBD1 (6 bases). CDR3 length: 13 amino acids. Germline V gene data show CDR1 as SGHTA and CDR2 as FQGNSA. V lost 2 bases to trimming and J lost 6 bases, with 8 bases between them. The CDR3 nucleotides are TGTGCCAGCAGCTTATCCAGGGGCAATGAGCAGTTCTTC. Translation: CASSLSRGNEQFF.

This sequence joins TRBV11-2 and TRBJ2-3; 10 nucleotides align to TRBD1. CDR1 is SGHAT and CDR2 is FQNNGV in the germline V gene. Trimming at V came to 5 bases and at J to 3 bases, leaving 8 bases not matched to a gene. The CDR3 totals 16 residues. CDR3 sequence (DNA): TGTGCCAGCAGCCAGGGGACAGGGGTTTTAACAGATACGCAGTATTTT. This gives the protein CASSQGTGVLTDTQYF.

This clonotype was detected once. J is TRBJ1-2 and V is TRBV20-1, with D possibly being TRBD1 (6 bases). Germline CDR1 DFQATT, CDR2 SNEGSKA (reference sequence). Trimming pared 5 bases from V and 5 bases from J, leaving 18 bases between. CDR3 length equals 14 residues. CDR3 region: CSARRTSDSYGYTF. CDR3 coding DNA: TGCAGTGCTCGGCGGACTTCGGACAGTTATGGCTACACCTTC.

The chain uses TRBV20-1 and TRBJ2-7; 11 bases line up with TRBD2. The J call may be in error: the DNA end matches TRBJ2-5 better. Germline V CDR1 and CDR2: DFQATT, SNEGSKA (reference sequence). This CDR3 spans 14 amino acids. The CDR3 DNA follows: TGCAGTGCTCAACTAGCGGGGGAACAAGAGACCCAGTACTTC. Encoded protein: CSAQLAGEQETQYF.

This clonotype was seen a handful of times. The genes are TRBV3-1 and TRBJ2-2; D may be TRBD1 (5 bases). The CDR3 length is 13 residues. Germline assignment: CDR1 LGHDT and CDR2 YNNKEL (reference sequence). Trimming left V 4 bases short and J 6 bases short, with 9 bases between. The CDR3 loop is CASSPTAPGELFF. CDR3 bases: TGTGCCAGCAGCCCGACAGCGCCCGGGGAGCTGTTTTTT.

J is TRBJ1-4 and V is TRBV6-5; 10 nucleotides match TRBD1. Germline loops: CDR1 MNHEY, CDR2 SVGAGI. This CDR3 has 17 residues. With 4 bases clipped from V and 7 bases from J, the junction kept 12 bases outside the gene matches. CDR3 protein: CASSSDLRTGGGEKLFF. In nucleotides, the CDR3 is TGTGCCAGCAGTTCTGACCTACGGACAGGGGGAGGTGAAAAACTGTTTTTT.

The V and J genes are TRBV5-8 and TRBJ2-5, with TRBD1 matching over 7 bases. The end of the DNA fits TRBJ2-7 better, so the J call may be wrong. CDR3 size: 12 residues. CDR1 and CDR2 from the germline V gene are SGHTS and YDEGEE. CDR3: CANPTGFDEQYF. CDR3 DNA sequence: TGTGCCAACCCGACAGGGTTCGACGAGCAGTACTTC.

The V and J genes are TRBV20-1 and TRBJ1-1; a possible D gene is TRBD1 (6 bases). Germline CDR1 and CDR2: DFQATT and SNEGSKA (reference sequence). The CDR3 consists of 14 residues. The V end lost 8 bases, the J end lost 0 bases, and 16 bases lay between the germline ends. The CDR3 DNA sequence: TGCAGTACCAAAACAGGACAGATGAACACTGAAGCTTTCTTT. It specifies CSTKTGQMNTEAFF.

The chain employs TRBV10-3 and TRBJ2-3, with TRBD2 matching 10 bases. Per the germline V gene, CDR1 is ENHRY and CDR2 is SYGVKD. V was pared by 5 bases and J by 6 bases, with 5 bases of the junction left unmatched. The CDR3 runs to 14 residues. The CDR3 nucleotides are TGTGCCATCAGTAAGCGGGAGGGCCCCGATACGCAGTATTTT. Residues: CAISKREGPDTQYF.

The chain has TRBV10-3 and TRBJ1-4, with 8 bases identical to TRBD1. The germline V gene has CDR1 ENHRY and CDR2 SYGVKD. This CDR3 has 16 amino acids. The V and J ends lost 2 bases and 3 bases, in that order; junction bases with no gene match: 5. CDR3 loop: CAISEGLGQANEKLFF. In DNA, the CDR3 is TGTGCCATCAGTGAGGGTCTGGGACAGGCTAATGAAAAACTGTTTTTT.

This clonotype was seen a handful of times. The chain combines TRBV5-6 with TRBJ2-1, with 7 bases identical to TRBD2. The length of the CDR3 is 11 residues. Germline V gene sequence: CDR1 SGHDT, CDR2 YYEEEE. Trimming cost V 3 bases and J 10 bases; bases outside gene matches: 1. CDR3 sequence: CASSSGREQFF. CDR3 bases: TGTGCCAGCAGCTCCGGGAGGGAGCAGTTCTTC.

The V and J genes are TRBV6-6 and TRBJ2-7; 11 bases fit TRBD2. After removal of 7 bases from V and 2 bases from J, the junction contained 7 bases not matched to a gene. Germline CDR1 reads MNHNY; CDR2 reads SVGAGI (reference sequence). The CDR3 consists of 15 residues. CDR3: CASIETSGAPYEQYF. In nucleotides, the CDR3 is TGTGCCAGCATCGAGACTAGCGGGGCCCCCTACGAGCAGTACTTC.

The J gene is TRBJ1-3, the V gene TRBV6-6; 7 nucleotides align to TRBD1. Germline CDR1 is MNHNY and CDR2 is SVGAGI (reference sequence). This CDR3 is 14 amino acids long. Trimming at V came to 4 bases and at J to 0 bases, leaving 0 bases not matched to a gene. The CDR3 DNA is TGTGCCAGCAGTTGGACAGGCTCTGGAAACACCATATATTTT. Its protein is CASSWTGSGNTIYF.

The V call is TRBV7-9, the J call TRBJ2-7; D is possibly TRBD1 (6 bases). With 5 bases removed from V and 4 bases from J, the gap between germline ends came to 15 bases. The CDR3 is 14 amino acids. In germline, CDR1 is SEHNR, CDR2 FQNEAQ (reference sequence). The CDR3 reads CASSPTGLPYEQYF. CDR3 DNA: TGTGCCAGCAGCCCGACAGGCCTCCCATACGAGCAGTACTTC. The full variable domain, in which reference TRBV7-9 and TRBJ2-7 provide the parts outside the CDR3, is DTGVSQNPRHKITKRGQNVTFRCDPISEHNRLYWYRQTLGQGPEFLTYFQNEAQLEKSRLLSDRFSAERPKGSFSTLEIQRTEQGDSAMYLCASSPTGLPYEQYFGPGTRLTVT.

This clonotype appeared a few times. The chain recombines TRBV27 with TRBJ2-1; D call uncertain. Germline V gene sequence: CDR1 MNHEY, CDR2 SMNVEV (reference sequence). V lost 4 bases to trimming and J lost 9 bases, with 10 bases between them. The CDR3 totals 12 residues. DNA for the CDR3: TGTGCCAGCAGTTGGAAGGTCGGTGAGCAGTTCTTC. It specifies CASSWKVGEQFF.